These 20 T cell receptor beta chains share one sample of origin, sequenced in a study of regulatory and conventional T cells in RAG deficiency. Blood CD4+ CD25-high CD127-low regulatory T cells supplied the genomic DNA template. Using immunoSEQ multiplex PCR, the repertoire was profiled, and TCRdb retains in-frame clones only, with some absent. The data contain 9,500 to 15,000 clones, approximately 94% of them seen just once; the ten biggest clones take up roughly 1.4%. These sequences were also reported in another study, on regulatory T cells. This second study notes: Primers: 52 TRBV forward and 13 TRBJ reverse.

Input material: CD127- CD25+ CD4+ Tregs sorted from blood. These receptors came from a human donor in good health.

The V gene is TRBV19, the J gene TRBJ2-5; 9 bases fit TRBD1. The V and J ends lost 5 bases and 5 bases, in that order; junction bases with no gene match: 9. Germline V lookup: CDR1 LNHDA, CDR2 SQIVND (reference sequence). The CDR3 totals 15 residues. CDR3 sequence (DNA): TGTGCCAGTAGTTCAAACAGGGGGCCTCGGGAGACCCAGTACTTC. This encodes CASSSNRGPRETQYF.

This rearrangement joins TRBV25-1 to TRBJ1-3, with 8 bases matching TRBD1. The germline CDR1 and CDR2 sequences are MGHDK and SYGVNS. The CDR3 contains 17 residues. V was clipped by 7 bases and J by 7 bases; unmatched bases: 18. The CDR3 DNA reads TGTGCCAGCATAGCTAATGTAGGGCAGGGGGCGCGGAACACCATATATTTT. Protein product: CASIANVGQGARNTIYF.

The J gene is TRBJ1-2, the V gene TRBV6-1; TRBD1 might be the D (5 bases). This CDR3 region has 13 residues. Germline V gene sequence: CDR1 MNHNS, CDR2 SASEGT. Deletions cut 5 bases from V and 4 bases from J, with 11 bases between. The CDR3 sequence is CASSRGGSYGYTF. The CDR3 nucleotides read TGTGCCAGCAGTCGGGGGGGGAGCTATGGCTACACCTTC.

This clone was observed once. The CDR3 protein is CASSPVEGTQYF. DNA for the CDR3: TGTGCCAGCTCACCAGTGGAGGGGACCCAGTACTTC. V is TRBV18 and J is TRBJ2-5; D is possibly TRBD2 (6 bases). Looked up from germline, CDR1 is KGHSH and CDR2 is LQKENI. The CDR3 extends over 12 amino acids. The V end was cut by 2 bases, the J end by 7 bases, with 8 bases between.

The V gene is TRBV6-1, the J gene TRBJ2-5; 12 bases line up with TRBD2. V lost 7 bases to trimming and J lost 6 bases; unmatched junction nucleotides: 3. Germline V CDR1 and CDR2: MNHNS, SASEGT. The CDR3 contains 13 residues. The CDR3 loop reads CASIGLAGKTQYF. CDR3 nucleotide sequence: TGTGCCAGCATTGGACTAGCGGGGAAGACCCAGTACTTC.

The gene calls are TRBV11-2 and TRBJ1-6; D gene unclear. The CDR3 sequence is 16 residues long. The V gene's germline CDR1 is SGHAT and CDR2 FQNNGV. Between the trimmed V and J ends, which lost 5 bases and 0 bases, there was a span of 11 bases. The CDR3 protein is CASSLTRSSYNSPLHF. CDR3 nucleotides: TGTGCCAGCAGCCTTACTAGGAGCTCCTATAATTCACCCCTCCACTTT.

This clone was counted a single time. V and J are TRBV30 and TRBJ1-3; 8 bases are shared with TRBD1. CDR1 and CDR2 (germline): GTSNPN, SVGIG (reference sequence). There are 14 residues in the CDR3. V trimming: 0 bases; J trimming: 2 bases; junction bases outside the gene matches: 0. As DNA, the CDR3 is TGTGCCTGGAGTGTGGGACAGGCTGGAAACACCATATATTTT. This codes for CAWSVGQAGNTIYF.

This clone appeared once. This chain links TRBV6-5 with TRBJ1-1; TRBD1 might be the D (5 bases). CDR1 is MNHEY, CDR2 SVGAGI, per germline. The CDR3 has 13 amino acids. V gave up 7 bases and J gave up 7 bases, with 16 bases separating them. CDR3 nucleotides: TGTGCCAGCATACGGCAGGGTTGGCTTGAAGCTTTCTTT. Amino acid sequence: CASIRQGWLEAFF.

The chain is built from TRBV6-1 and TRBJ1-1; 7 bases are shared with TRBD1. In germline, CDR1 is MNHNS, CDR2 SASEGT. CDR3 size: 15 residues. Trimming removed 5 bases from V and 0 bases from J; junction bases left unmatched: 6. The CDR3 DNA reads TGTGCCAGCAGTAGGGACAGCGGGTTGAACACTGAAGCTTTCTTT. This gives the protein CASSRDSGLNTEAFF.

The CDR3 here is CASSQDPGRGRSGGAYIQYF. The CDR3, as DNA: TGCGCCAGCAGCCAAGATCCGGGAAGGGGGCGAAGCGGGGGGGCCTACATTCAGTACTTC. This rearrangement joins TRBV4-1 to TRBJ2-4, with 10 bases lining up with TRBD2. Germline loops: CDR1 MGHRA, CDR2 YSYEKL. The CDR3 contains 20 residues. V shed 0 bases and J 8 bases; nucleotides not matched to a gene: 19.

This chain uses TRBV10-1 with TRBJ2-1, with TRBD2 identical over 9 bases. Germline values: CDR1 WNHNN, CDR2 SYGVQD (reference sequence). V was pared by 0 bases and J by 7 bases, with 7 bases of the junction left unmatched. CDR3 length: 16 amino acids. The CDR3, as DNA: TGCGCCAGCAGTGAGTCCGGCGGGGGGGCAAAGAATGAGCAGTTCTTC. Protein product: CASSESGGGAKNEQFF.

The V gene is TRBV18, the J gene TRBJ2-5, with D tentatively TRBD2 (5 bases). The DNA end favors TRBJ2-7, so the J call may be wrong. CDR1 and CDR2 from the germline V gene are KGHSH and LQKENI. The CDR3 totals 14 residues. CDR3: CASSSLGGSYEQYF. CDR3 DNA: TGTGCCAGCTCATCTCTCGGAGGCTCCTACGAGCAGTACTTC.

CDR3 residues: CASSHAQGRNTGELFF. The CDR3 coding sequence is TGCGCCAGCAGTCACGCACAGGGGCGGAACACCGGGGAGCTGTTTTTT. The genes are TRBV23-1 and TRBJ2-2; 7 nucleotides line up with TRBD1. TRBV23-1 is an ORF for which the function is uncertain. Trimming removed 3 bases from V and 1 base from J; junction bases left unmatched: 5. The CDR3 is 16 amino acids.

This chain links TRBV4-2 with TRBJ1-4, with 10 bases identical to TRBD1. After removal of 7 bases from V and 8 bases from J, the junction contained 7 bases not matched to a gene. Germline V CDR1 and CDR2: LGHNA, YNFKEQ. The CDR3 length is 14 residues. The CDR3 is CASTSGTGVEKLFF. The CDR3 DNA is TGTGCCAGCACGTCCGGGACAGGGGTGGAAAAACTGTTTTTT.

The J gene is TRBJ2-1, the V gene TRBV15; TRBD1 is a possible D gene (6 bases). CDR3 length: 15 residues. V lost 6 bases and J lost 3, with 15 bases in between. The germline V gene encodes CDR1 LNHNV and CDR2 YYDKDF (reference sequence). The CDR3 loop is CATSRGTLIYNEQFF. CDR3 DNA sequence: TGTGCCACCAGTAGGGGGACGTTGATCTACAATGAGCAGTTCTTC.

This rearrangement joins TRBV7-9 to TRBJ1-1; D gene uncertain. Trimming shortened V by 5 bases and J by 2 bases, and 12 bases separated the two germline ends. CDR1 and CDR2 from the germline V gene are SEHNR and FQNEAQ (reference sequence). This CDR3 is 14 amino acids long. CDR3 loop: CASSVAVYNTEAFF. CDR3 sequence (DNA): TGTGCCAGCAGCGTTGCGGTATATAACACTGAAGCTTTCTTT.

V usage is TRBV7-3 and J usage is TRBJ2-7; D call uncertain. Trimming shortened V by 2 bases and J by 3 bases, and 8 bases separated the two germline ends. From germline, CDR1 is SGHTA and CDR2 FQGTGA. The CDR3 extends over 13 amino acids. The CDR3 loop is CASSLGRFYEQYF. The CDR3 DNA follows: TGTGCCAGCAGCTTAGGCCGTTTCTACGAGCAGTACTTC.

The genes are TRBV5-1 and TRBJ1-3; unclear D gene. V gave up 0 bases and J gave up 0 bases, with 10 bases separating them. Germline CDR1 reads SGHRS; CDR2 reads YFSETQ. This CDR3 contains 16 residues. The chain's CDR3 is CASSLAGLDSGNTIYF. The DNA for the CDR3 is TGCGCCAGCAGCTTGGCGGGTCTCGACTCTGGAAACACCATATATTTT.

The CDR3 here is CASSLGTPYGYTF. The CDR3, as DNA: TGTGCCAGCAGCTTGGGGACACCATATGGCTACACCTTC. The chain couples TRBV5-6 to TRBJ1-2; D might be TRBD1 (5 bases). The CDR3 is 13 amino acids. The germline V gene has CDR1 SGHDT and CDR2 YYEEEE. V was shortened by 0 bases and J by 5 bases, with 8 bases between the two germline ends. Full variable domain (outside the CDR3, taken from reference TRBV5-6 and TRBJ1-2): DAGVTQSPTHLIKTRGQQVTLRCSPKSGHDTVSWYQQALGQGPQFIFQYYEEEERQRGNFPDRFSGHQFPNYSSELNVNALLLGDSALYLCASSLGTPYGYTFGSGTRLTVV.

CDR3 residues: CASSRGGEKLFF. The CDR3 nucleotides are TGTGCCAGCAGCCGCGGTGGGGAAAAACTGTTTTTT. The chain carries TRBV7-9 and TRBJ1-4; no firm D call. The CDR3 has 12 residues. The germline V gene encodes CDR1 SEHNR and CDR2 FQNEAQ (reference sequence). The V and J ends lost 5 bases and 8 bases respectively, with 9 bases between them. The full variable domain, rest sourced from reference TRBV7-9 and TRBJ1-4, is DTGVSQNPRHKITKRGQNVTFRCDPISEHNRLYWYRQTLGQGPEFLTYFQNEAQLEKSRLLSDRFSAERPKGSFSTLEIQRTEQGDSAMYLCASSRGGEKLFFGSGTQLSVL.